A single T cell receptor beta chain is shown here with its context. Its antigen remains unidentified. This record comes from a study of vaccination effects on CD4 cells after COVID-19. Study-wide results and caveats: Clones of infection and vaccine origin contracted markedly late after vaccination.

Some clones are missing from TCRdb's copy, which holds only in-frame ones; the method was immunoSEQ multiplex PCR. Seen here are roughly 30,000 clones, roughly four fifths observed once, and the top ten hold about 6.4%. V lost 1 base and J lost 5, with 15 bases in between. The CDR3 is 16 amino acids. Germline values: CDR1 SGHVS, CDR2 FQNEAQ. CD4+ T cell isolation took place after more than eight days of culture. This person's SARS-CoV-2 infection, confirmed by PCR, occurred between March and December 2020. The vaccine given was either BNT162b2 or mRNA-1273, in two doses. The sequencing here drew on CD4+ T cells from PBMCs cultured without peptide, taken after COVID-19 vaccination. This TCR was sampled from a human donor who had a prior SARS-CoV-2 infection. The genes are TRBV7-8 and TRBJ1-5; possibly TRBD1 for D (5 bases). The CDR3 reads CASSLDPPGRYQPQHF. Written as DNA, the CDR3 is TGTGCCAGCAGCTTAGACCCGCCAGGGAGGTATCAGCCCCAGCATTTT.